The 31 T cell receptor beta chains below were found in one sample sequenced in a study of a mutant IDH1 vaccine in newly diagnosed glioma. Profiling relied on immunoSEQ multiplex PCR, and the TCRdb table lists in-frame clones only, not all of them. The table has 20,000 to 25,000 clones, 90% to 95% seen once; the top ten hold roughly 1.1%. Time point here: baseline, week 1 (first vaccination visit). Regarding treatment: pre-vaccination baseline after standard-of-care therapy. The input for sequencing was PBMCs, taken from a glioma patient treated with radiotherapy, temozolomide or both. These receptors were collected from a middle-aged man with glioma.

Only one count was recorded for this clone. The chain carries TRBV27 and TRBJ2-2, with D possibly TRBD2 on 5 matching bases. Germline CDR1 reads MNHEY; CDR2 reads SMNVEV (reference sequence). CDR3 length: 15 residues. Trimming took 5 bases from V and 1 from J, leaving 11 bases between them. As DNA, the CDR3 is TGTGCCAGCAGTCCCGGACTTTGGAACACCGGGGAGCTGTTTTTT. Its protein product is CASSPGLWNTGELFF.

In its sample, this clone was seen a few times. This rearrangement joins TRBV29-1 to TRBJ1-1, with D hard to call. Germline values: CDR1 SQVTM, CDR2 ANQGSEA. CDR3 length equals 11 residues. The germline V and J ends were trimmed by 3 bases and 0 bases, with 2 bases remaining between them. The CDR3 reads CSVDVNTEAFF. The CDR3 DNA reads as TGCAGCGTTGACGTGAACACTGAAGCTTTCTTT.

This clone was counted once. J is TRBJ2-7 and V is TRBV29-1; maybe TRBD2 (5 bases). Germline V lookup: CDR1 SQVTM, CDR2 ANQGSEA. CDR3 size: 12 residues. The germline V and J ends were trimmed by 3 bases and 6 bases, with 12 bases remaining between them. The CDR3 DNA follows: TGCAGCGTTGACGAGGGCCCGGGCGAGCAGTACTTC. The encoded protein is CSVDEGPGEQYF.

The chain is built from TRBV19 and TRBJ2-7; 14 bases line up with TRBD2. The CDR3 is made up of 15 amino acids. Trimming removed 5 bases from V and 5 bases from J; junction bases left unmatched: 5. Germline V gives CDR1 LNHDA, CDR2 SQIVND (reference sequence). The CDR3 DNA sequence: TGTGCCAGTAGTGTGGGACTAGCGGGAGTAAACGAGCAGTACTTC. This encodes CASSVGLAGVNEQYF.

The chain joins TRBV19 to TRBJ2-1, with 10 bases fitting TRBD2. After removal of 2 bases from V and 7 bases from J, the junction contained 5 bases not matched to a gene. The CDR3 sequence is 15 residues long. Germline V lookup: CDR1 LNHDA, CDR2 SQIVND (reference sequence). The DNA for the CDR3 is TGTGCCAGTAGTATAAGCCTAGCGGGAGATAATGAGCAGTTCTTC. Amino acid sequence: CASSISLAGDNEQFF.

This clone was detected once. In DNA, the CDR3 is TGCGCCAGCAGCCAAGAGAGGCTAGCGGGCAAATACAATGAGCAGTTCTTC. Encoded protein: CASSQERLAGKYNEQFF. This rearrangement joins TRBV4-3 to TRBJ2-1, with 8 bases matching TRBD2. This CDR3 has 17 residues. Germline V gives CDR1 LGHNA, CDR2 YSLEER. The junction had 8 bases not matched to a gene; V was cut back by 0 bases and J by 4 bases.

This clone was observed once. The chain couples TRBV30 to TRBJ1-3; D call uncertain. CDR1 and CDR2 from the germline V gene are GTSNPN and SVGIG (reference sequence). V was clipped by 5 bases and J by 0 bases, with 8 bases between them. The CDR3 runs 13 residues. For the CDR3, the DNA is TGTGCCTGGGGGGTCCTCTCTGGAAACACCATATATTTT. Translating gives CAWGVLSGNTIYF.

The chain uses TRBV6-6 and TRBJ2-1, with D perhaps TRBD2 (6 bases). Between the trimmed V and J ends, which lost 1 base and 8 bases, there was a span of 9 bases. Germline CDR1 is MNHNY and CDR2 is SVGAGI (reference sequence). This CDR3 contains 13 residues. CDR3 region: CASSYLGGYEQFF. In DNA, the CDR3 is TGTGCCAGCAGTTACTTGGGGGGTTATGAGCAGTTCTTC.

This rearrangement joins TRBV7-3 to TRBJ2-3; D is unclear. Germline V gene sequence: CDR1 SGHTA, CDR2 FQGTGA. Trimming stripped 0 bases from V and 8 bases from J, with 12 bases between. The CDR3 extends over 14 amino acids. The CDR3 region is CASSLTSRVGTQYF. As DNA, the CDR3 is TGTGCCAGCAGCTTAACGTCCCGGGTTGGTACGCAGTATTTT.

V and J are TRBV13 and TRBJ1-4, with 11 bases lining up with TRBD1. The germline V gene encodes CDR1 PRHDT and CDR2 FYEKMQ (reference sequence). This CDR3 spans 15 amino acids. The V gene end was trimmed by 5 bases and the J gene end by 6 bases; junction bases not matched to a gene: 5. The CDR3 is CASSGGTGGHEKLFF. The CDR3 bases are TGTGCCAGCAGCGGAGGGACAGGGGGACATGAAAAACTGTTTTTT.

This clone was counted between two and nine times. The chain employs TRBV5-6 and TRBJ1-5, with 11 bases aligning to TRBD1. CDR3 length equals 16 residues. CDR1 SGHDT and CDR2 YYEEEE come from the germline V gene. Trimming cost V 2 bases and J 7 bases; bases outside gene matches: 8. Here the CDR3 DNA reads TGTGCCAGCAGCTTCGCCGGGACAGGGGGAGGACAGCCCCAGCATTTT. Translating gives CASSFAGTGGGQPQHF.

The chain has TRBV7-9 and TRBJ2-7, with 8 bases that match TRBD2. The length of the CDR3 is 15 residues. J was trimmed by 4 bases and V by 5 bases; bases with no gene match: 10. Germline V CDR1 and CDR2: SEHNR, FQNEAQ (reference sequence). CDR3 nucleotide sequence: TGTGCCAGCAGCCCGCCCCTCAGCGGGGGATACGAGCAGTACTTC. It yields the protein CASSPPLSGGYEQYF.

The chain recombines TRBV5-1 with TRBJ1-1; TRBD1 might be the D (5 bases). The CDR3 contains 15 residues. V lost 1 base and J 2 bases, leaving 12 bases between the germline ends. Germline V gives CDR1 SGHRS, CDR2 YFSETQ. In nucleotides, the CDR3 is TGCGCCAGCAGCTTGATGCGGGGGGGAAACACTGAAGCTTTCTTT. It codes for CASSLMRGGNTEAFF.

This chain uses TRBV7-2 with TRBJ2-5; D is perhaps TRBD2 (6 bases). The CDR3 runs 15 residues. Per the germline V gene, CDR1 is SGHTA and CDR2 is FQGNSA. Trimming left V 2 bases short and J 1 base short, with 11 bases between. The CDR3 DNA is TGTGCCAGCAGCTTATTCCTAGCGCTCCAAGAGACCCAGTACTTC. Its translation: CASSLFLALQETQYF.

This chain uses TRBV7-2 with TRBJ1-5; 9 bases align to TRBD1. Germline CDR1 and CDR2: SGHTA and FQGNSA. Trimming took 5 bases from V and 0 from J; bases not matched to a gene: 5. The CDR3 has 16 residues. CDR3 nucleotide sequence: TGTGCCAGCAGCCCGACAGGGGGATTTAGCAATCAGCCCCAGCATTTT. Its protein is CASSPTGGFSNQPQHF.

For this clone: The sample carries other DNA sequences with the same CDR3. The rearrangement links TRBV18 to TRBJ2-1, with 10 bases lining up with TRBD2. CDR1 is KGHSH, CDR2 LQKENI, per germline. The CDR3 consists of 15 residues. V gave up 3 bases and J gave up 5 bases; unmatched junction bases: 4. CDR3 amino acids: CASSPLAGGDNEQFF. Written as DNA, the CDR3 is TGTGCCAGCTCACCCTTAGCGGGGGGTGACAATGAGCAGTTCTTC.

The V gene is TRBV7-8, the J gene TRBJ1-2; D is possibly TRBD1 (5 bases). This CDR3 has 15 amino acids. Germline assignment: CDR1 SGHVS and CDR2 FQNEAQ. Trimming removed 1 base from V and 4 bases from J, with 13 bases in between. The CDR3 protein is CASSLERGGSYGYTF. In nucleotides, the CDR3 is TGTGCCAGCAGCTTAGAGAGGGGCGGGAGCTATGGCTACACCTTC.

The chain employs TRBV4-3 and TRBJ1-2; 8 bases fit TRBD1. The CDR3 is 13 residues long. V was pared by 4 bases and J by 10 bases, with 8 bases of the junction left unmatched. Per the germline V gene, CDR1 is LGHNA and CDR2 is YSLEER. The CDR3: CASSPGQGSDYTF. CDR3 bases: TGCGCCAGCAGCCCCGGACAGGGATCTGACTACACCTTC.

The rearrangement uses TRBV11-3 and TRBJ2-7, with 9 bases identical to TRBD1. V lost 4 bases to trimming and J lost 3 bases; unmatched junction nucleotides: 16. Germline V CDR1 and CDR2: SGHNT, YENEEA. The CDR3 has 18 amino acids. The CDR3 coding sequence is TGTGCCAGCAGCTCCCCTAGGGGGGGACAGGGAACGCGCTACGAGCAGTACTTC. Amino acids: CASSSPRGGQGTRYEQYF.

The V and J genes are TRBV5-4 and TRBJ1-2, with D possibly matching TRBD1 (5 bases). Trimming shortened V by 3 bases and J by 8 bases, and 14 bases separated the two germline ends. Germline loops: CDR1 SGHNT, CDR2 YYREEE (reference sequence). The CDR3 extends over 13 amino acids. The CDR3 sequence: CASSSGGLDGYTF. The CDR3 bases are TGTGCCAGCAGCTCTGGGGGGTTAGACGGCTACACCTTC. The complete variable domain, with remaining parts taken from reference TRBV5-4 and TRBJ1-2, reads ETGVTQSPTHLIKTRGQQVTLRCSSQSGHNTVSWYQQALGQGPQFIFQYYREEENGRGNFPPRFSGLQFPNYSSELNVNALELDDSALYLCASSSGGLDGYTFGSGTRLTVV.

The count of this clone is one. As DNA, the CDR3 is TGTGCCATCAGTGACAGGGGCAGCACAGATACGCAGTATTTT. It codes for CAISDRGSTDTQYF. This rearrangement joins TRBV10-3 to TRBJ2-3; tentatively, D is TRBD1 (6 bases). Per germline, CDR1 ENHRY and CDR2 SYGVKD. V dropped 3 bases and J dropped 0 bases, with 7 bases sitting between them. The CDR3 is 14 residues long.

The chain is built from TRBV10-3 and TRBJ2-2, with TRBD2 matching over 8 bases. Germline V gives CDR1 ENHRY, CDR2 SYGVKD. After removal of 6 bases from V and 0 bases from J, the junction contained 9 bases not matched to a gene. The CDR3 is 17 amino acids. This chain's CDR3 is CAISPTSGNANTGELFF. The CDR3, as DNA: TGTGCCATCAGCCCTACTAGCGGCAACGCGAACACCGGGGAGCTGTTTTTT.

V usage is TRBV18 and J usage is TRBJ1-1; TRBD1 aligns across 10 bases. The V segment lost 5 bases and the J segment 4 bases; nucleotides outside the gene matches: 7. Germline assignment: CDR1 KGHSH and CDR2 LQKENI. This CDR3 is 15 amino acids long. CDR3 nucleotides: TGTGCCAGCTCAAAAGACAGGGGGCTGAGCACTGAAGCTTTCTTT. Its protein product is CASSKDRGLSTEAFF.

V gene TRBV7-8 combines with J gene TRBJ2-7; 15 bases line up with TRBD2. CDR3 length: 15 residues. Losses at the gene ends were 5 bases for V and 7 bases for J; bases not matched to a gene: 6. Germline-derived CDR1 and CDR2 are SGHVS and FQNEAQ. The CDR3 is CASSRTSGGAREQYF. CDR3 nucleotide sequence: TGTGCCAGCAGCCGGACTAGCGGGGGGGCCCGGGAGCAGTACTTC.

V and J are TRBV30 and TRBJ2-5; 11 bases match TRBD2. The CDR3 contains 13 residues. V shed 5 bases, J shed 5 bases, and the junction held 4 bases outside the gene matches. Germline CDR1 GTSNPN, CDR2 SVGIG (reference sequence). This CDR3 reads CAWVAGGEETQYF. The CDR3 DNA sequence: TGTGCCTGGGTAGCGGGAGGGGAGGAGACCCAGTACTTC.

The chain carries TRBV19 and TRBJ2-5; D uncertain. The DNA end is a closer match to TRBJ2-7, so the J assignment may be wrong. The V gene's germline CDR1 is LNHDA and CDR2 SQIVND (reference sequence). CDR3 length equals 14 residues. In DNA, the CDR3 is TGTGCCAGTAGTATATTTTGGGGCTCCTACGAGCAGTACTTC. It encodes CASSIFWGSYEQYF.

The chain carries TRBV6-5 and TRBJ1-5; D is unclear. Trimming cost V 2 bases and J 9 bases, with 8 bases left between them. This CDR3 comprises 12 residues. CDR1 is MNHEY and CDR2 is SVGAGI in the germline V gene. CDR3 region: CASSYPRGPQHF. DNA for the CDR3: TGTGCCAGCAGTTACCCCCGGGGGCCCCAGCATTTT.

The chain has TRBV5-5 and TRBJ2-3, with a tentative D call TRBD1 (6 bases). Germline V gene data show CDR1 as SGHKS and CDR2 as YYEKEE (reference sequence). The V end was cut by 2 bases, the J end by 4 bases, with 20 bases between. The CDR3 is 17 amino acids. CDR3 sequence (DNA): TGTGCCAGCAGCTTATTTTATAACAGGGCTGCCCCAGATACGCAGTATTTT. Protein: CASSLFYNRAAPDTQYF.

The J gene is TRBJ1-1, the V gene TRBV5-1; TRBD1 matches at 9 bases. The CDR3 runs to 16 residues. Germline lookup yields CDR1 SGHRS and CDR2 YFSETQ. Trimming removed 4 bases from V and 1 base from J; junction bases left unmatched: 8. The CDR3 spells CASSPRLGQGNTEAFF. As DNA, the CDR3 is TGCGCCAGCAGCCCCAGACTGGGACAGGGGAACACTGAAGCTTTCTTT.

The gene calls are TRBV7-9 and TRBJ2-1; D not certain. The germline V gene has CDR1 SEHNR and CDR2 FQNEAQ (reference sequence). CDR3 length equals 14 residues. V was shortened by 7 bases and J by 8 bases, with 18 bases between the two germline ends. The CDR3 region has the DNA TGTGCCAGCACCCCTTTCGTGGGTAGGGATGAGCAGTTCTTC. Amino acids: CASTPFVGRDEQFF.

Only a few counts were recorded for this clone. This chain joins TRBV18 and TRBJ2-7, with 13 bases lining up with TRBD2. This CDR3 has 16 amino acids. CDR1 is KGHSH, CDR2 LQKENI, per germline. The ends lost 6 bases at V and 5 bases at J; junction bases unmatched: 10. CDR3 residues: CASSRPGTSGIDEQYF. The DNA of the CDR3 is TGTGCCAGCTCCCGGCCCGGGACTAGCGGGATCGACGAGCAGTACTTC.